Shown below are 14 T cell receptor beta chains from a single sample sequenced in a study of T cell therapy after organ transplantation. These receptors have no known antigen. Only in-frame clones appear in the TCRdb table, and some are missing; sequencing was by immunoSEQ multiplex PCR. The data contain 45,000 to 60,000 clones, about 94% of them singletons. This material consisted of CD8+ T cells from blood, taken before autologous CMV-specific T cell therapy. Every receptor here comes from a human patient who had received a solid organ transplant and had CMV disease.

The chain uses TRBV4-2 and TRBJ2-6; no firm D call. This CDR3 has 16 amino acids. Trimming removed 2 bases at V and 0 bases at J, with 8 bases between. The germline V gene has CDR1 LGHNA and CDR2 YNFKEQ. The CDR3 region is CASSQPTVSGANVLTF. CDR3 nucleotide sequence: TGTGCCAGCAGCCAACCCACTGTCTCTGGGGCCAACGTCCTGACTTTC.

The chain carries TRBV6-5 and TRBJ2-3; D unclear. Trimming stripped 4 bases from V and 4 bases from J, with 3 bases between. The germline CDR1 and CDR2 sequences are MNHEY and SVGAGI. This CDR3 is built from 11 residues. CDR3 region: CASSFSDTQYF. Here the CDR3 DNA reads TGTGCCAGCAGTTTTTCAGATACGCAGTATTTT.

V and J are TRBV7-9 and TRBJ1-2, with TRBD1 as a possible D gene (5 bases). V was cut by 6 bases and J by 3 bases, with 14 bases left in between. In germline, CDR1 is SEHNR, CDR2 FQNEAQ (reference sequence). CDR3 length: 14 residues. The CDR3 protein is CASRLLGGDYGYTF. CDR3 sequence (DNA): TGTGCCAGCAGACTACTTGGAGGGGACTATGGCTACACCTTC.

This clone has a single count. The rearrangement links TRBV6-5 to TRBJ1-1; D unresolved. Trimming pared 2 bases from V and 0 bases from J, leaving 4 bases between. The CDR3 sequence is 13 residues long. The germline CDR1 and CDR2 sequences are MNHEY and SVGAGI. CDR3 bases: TGTGCCAGCAGTTACATCCTGAACACTGAAGCTTTCTTT. Its protein is CASSYILNTEAFF.

The J gene is TRBJ1-1, the V gene TRBV10-1; tentative D call: TRBD1 (5 bases). CDR1 and CDR2 (germline): WNHNN, SYGVQD (reference sequence). The germline V and J ends were trimmed by 10 bases and 7 bases, with 16 bases remaining between them. CDR3 length equals 12 residues. In DNA form, the CDR3 reads TGCGCCACTTCGCTCGGGGGGAGTGAAGCTTTCTTT. Its translation: CATSLGGSEAFF.

The chain has TRBV5-6 and TRBJ1-4; the D gene is possibly TRBD1 (5 bases). Germline CDR1 and CDR2: SGHDT and YYEEEE. Trimming stripped 4 bases from V and 5 bases from J, with 9 bases between. The CDR3 consists of 13 residues. CDR3 loop: CASSHGGNEKLFF. CDR3 sequence (DNA): TGTGCCAGCAGCCATGGGGGGAATGAAAAACTGTTTTTT.

The CDR3 spells CASSFRATEAFF. Here the CDR3 DNA reads TGTGCCAGCAGCTTCCGAGCTACTGAAGCTTTCTTT. The V gene is TRBV13, the J gene TRBJ1-1; D gene ambiguous. This CDR3 comprises 12 residues. Germline-derived CDR1 and CDR2 are PRHDT and FYEKMQ (reference sequence). The germline V and J ends were trimmed by 3 bases and 5 bases, with 7 bases remaining between them.

This chain links TRBV4-1 with TRBJ2-3; D perhaps matches TRBD2 (5 bases). Per the germline V gene, CDR1 is MGHRA and CDR2 is YSYEKL. V was trimmed by 0 bases and J by 0 bases, leaving 16 bases between them. The CDR3 extends over 18 amino acids. The CDR3 sequence: CASSQENTGLVSTDTQYF. The DNA for the CDR3 is TGCGCCAGCAGCCAAGAAAACACCGGACTGGTGAGCACAGATACGCAGTATTTT.

This sequence joins TRBV11-2 and TRBJ2-2, with TRBD1 identical over 9 bases. This CDR3 spans 14 amino acids. Germline V gene data show CDR1 as SGHAT and CDR2 as FQNNGV. The ends lost 5 bases at V and 6 bases at J; junction bases unmatched: 4. The CDR3 protein is CASSGTGWAGELFF. The CDR3 DNA reads TGTGCCAGCAGCGGGACAGGGTGGGCCGGGGAGCTGTTTTTT.

This clone was seen just once. The gene calls are TRBV7-9 and TRBJ1-5; a weak D match, TRBD1 (5 bases). The V gene lost 0 bases and the J gene lost 2 bases, with 17 bases spanning the gap. Per the germline V gene, CDR1 is SEHNR and CDR2 is FQNEAQ (reference sequence). This CDR3 comprises 18 residues. The CDR3: CASSLAPSGLGGNQPQHF. As DNA, the CDR3 is TGTGCCAGCAGCTTAGCGCCTTCAGGGCTGGGTGGCAATCAGCCCCAGCATTTT. The full variable domain, in which reference TRBV7-9 and TRBJ1-5 provide the parts outside the CDR3, is DTGVSQNPRHKITKRGQNVTFRCDPISEHNRLYWYRQTLGQGPEFLTYFQNEAQLEKSRLLSDRFSAERPKGSFSTLEIQRTEQGDSAMYLCASSLAPSGLGGNQPQHFGDGTRLSIL.

The rearrangement uses TRBV7-6 and TRBJ2-1, with TRBD2 matching over 11 bases. The CDR3 has 18 residues. Trimming at V came to 1 base and at J to 0 bases, leaving 5 bases not matched to a gene. Germline CDR1 reads SGHVS; CDR2 reads FNYEAQ. In nucleotides, the CDR3 is TGTGCCAGCAGCTTAGAGACTAGCGGGGCGGACTCCTACAATGAGCAGTTCTTC. Translating it yields CASSLETSGADSYNEQFF. Full variable domain (outside the CDR3, taken from reference TRBV7-6 and TRBJ2-1): GAGVSQSPRYKVTKRGQDVALRCDPISGHVSLYWYRQALGQGPEFLTYFNYEAQQDKSGLPNDRFSAERPEGSISTLTIQRTEQRDSAMYRCASSLETSGADSYNEQFFGPGTRLTVL.

CDR3 sequence reads: CSVEEIRNTYGYTF. In DNA, the CDR3 is TGCAGCGTTGAAGAAATAAGGAATACCTATGGCTACACCTTC. The genes are TRBV29-1 and TRBJ1-2; no definite D call. This CDR3 has 14 residues. Looked up from germline, CDR1 is SQVTM and CDR2 is ANQGSEA. Trimming stripped 0 bases from V and 4 bases from J, with 12 bases between. Complete variable domain (other parts from reference TRBV29-1 and TRBJ1-2): SAVISQKPSRDICQRGTSLTIQCQVDSQVTMMFWYRQQPGQSLTLIATANQGSEATYESGFVIDKFPISRPNLTFSTLTVSNMSPEDSSIYLCSVEEIRNTYGYTFGSGTRLTVV.

V gene TRBV5-4 combines with J gene TRBJ1-1; D is uncertain. V dropped 2 bases and J dropped 1 base, with 6 bases sitting between them. The germline V gene encodes CDR1 SGHNT and CDR2 YYREEE (reference sequence). The CDR3 spans 13 residues. The CDR3 loop reads CASSFRGNTEAFF. CDR3 nucleotides: TGTGCCAGCAGCTTCCGGGGGAACACTGAAGCTTTCTTT.

The chain carries TRBV13 and TRBJ2-1, with TRBD2 identical over 7 bases. Germline values: CDR1 PRHDT, CDR2 FYEKMQ (reference sequence). The CDR3 has 12 residues. Losses at the gene ends were 7 bases for V and 6 bases for J; bases not matched to a gene: 3. CDR3 protein: CASTGGSNEQFF. The CDR3 DNA sequence: TGTGCCAGCACGGGCGGGAGCAATGAGCAGTTCTTC.